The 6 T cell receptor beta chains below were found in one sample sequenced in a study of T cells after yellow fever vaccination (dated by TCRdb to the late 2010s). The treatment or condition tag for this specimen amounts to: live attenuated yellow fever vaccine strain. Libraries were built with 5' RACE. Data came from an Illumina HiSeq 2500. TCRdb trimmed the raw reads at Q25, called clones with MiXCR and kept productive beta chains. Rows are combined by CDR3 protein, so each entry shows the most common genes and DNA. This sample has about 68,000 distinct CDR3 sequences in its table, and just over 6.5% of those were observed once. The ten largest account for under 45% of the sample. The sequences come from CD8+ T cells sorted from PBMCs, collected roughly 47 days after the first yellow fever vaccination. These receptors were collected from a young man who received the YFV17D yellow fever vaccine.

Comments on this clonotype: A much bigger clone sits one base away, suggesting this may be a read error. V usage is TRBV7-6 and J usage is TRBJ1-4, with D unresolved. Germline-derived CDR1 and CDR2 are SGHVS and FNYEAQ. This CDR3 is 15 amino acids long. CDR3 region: CSSSPTPNPDEKLFF. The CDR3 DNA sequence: TGTTCCAGCAGCCCAACCCCGAACCCTGACGAAAAACTGTTTTTT.

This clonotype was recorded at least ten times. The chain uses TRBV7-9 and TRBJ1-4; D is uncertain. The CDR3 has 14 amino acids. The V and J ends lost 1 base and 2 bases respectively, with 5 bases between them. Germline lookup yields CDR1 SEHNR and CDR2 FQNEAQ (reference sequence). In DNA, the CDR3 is TGTGCCAGCAGCTTAGTTGGGACTAATGAAAAACTGTTTTTT. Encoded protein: CASSLVGTNEKLFF.

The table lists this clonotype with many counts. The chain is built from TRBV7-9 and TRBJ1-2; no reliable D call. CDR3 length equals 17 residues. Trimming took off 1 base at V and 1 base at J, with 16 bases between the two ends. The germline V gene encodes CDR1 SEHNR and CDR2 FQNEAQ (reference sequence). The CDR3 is CASSLEGSEVINYGYTF. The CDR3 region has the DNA TGTGCCAGCAGCTTAGAAGGCAGTGAGGTGATTAACTATGGCTACACCTTC.

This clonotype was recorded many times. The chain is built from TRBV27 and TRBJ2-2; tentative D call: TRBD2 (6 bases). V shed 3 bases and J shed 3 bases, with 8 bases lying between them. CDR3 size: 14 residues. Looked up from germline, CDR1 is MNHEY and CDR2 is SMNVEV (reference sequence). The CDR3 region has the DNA TGTGCCAGCAGTTTTGGGGGGTACACCGGGGAGCTGTTTTTT. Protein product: CASSFGGYTGELFF.

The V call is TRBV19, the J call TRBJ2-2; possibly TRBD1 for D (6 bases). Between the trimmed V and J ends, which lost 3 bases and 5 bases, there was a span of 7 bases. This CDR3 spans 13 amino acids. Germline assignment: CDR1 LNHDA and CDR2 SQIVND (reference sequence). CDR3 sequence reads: CASSIQGTGELFF. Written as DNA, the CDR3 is TGTGCCAGTAGTATCCAGGGGACCGGGGAGCTGTTTTTT.

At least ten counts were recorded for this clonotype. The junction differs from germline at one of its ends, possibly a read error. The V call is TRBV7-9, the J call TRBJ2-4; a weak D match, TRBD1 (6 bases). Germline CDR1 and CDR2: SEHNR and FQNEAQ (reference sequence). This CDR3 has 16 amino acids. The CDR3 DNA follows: TGTGCGAGCAGGGGAGTAGGTGACCCCCATGAGGGCATTCAGTACTTC. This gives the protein CASRGVGDPHEGIQYF.